The next 23 T cell receptor beta chains were all read from a single sample in a study of blood T cell repertoires in COVID-19. TCRdb's table, derived via immunoSEQ multiplex PCR, lists solely in-frame clones and lacks some. Of 150,000 to 200,000 clones in the sample, about 81% were seen once. Sequencing used peripheral blood. These TCRs come from a woman older than 75 with COVID-19, enrolled during active disease.

This clone was observed a single time. The genes are TRBV11-2 and TRBJ2-1; 10 bases are a match to TRBD2. The CDR3 is made up of 17 amino acids. V trimming: 2 bases; J trimming: 6 bases; junction bases outside the gene matches: 10. Germline loops: CDR1 SGHAT, CDR2 FQNNGV. The CDR3 protein is CASSLSPGTSVFNEQFF. In nucleotides, the CDR3 is TGTGCCAGCAGCTTATCTCCCGGGACTAGCGTTTTCAATGAGCAGTTCTTC.

CDR3 nucleotide sequence: TGCGCCAGCAGCTTGGGGACAGGGGGCACCTGGGGCTATGGCTACACCTTC. Translating gives CASSLGTGGTWGYGYTF. The rearrangement joins TRBV5-1 to TRBJ1-2; TRBD1 aligns across 11 bases. The J segment lost 4 bases and the V segment lost 0 bases, leaving 8 bases of the junction unmatched. The CDR3 length is 17 residues. Germline-derived CDR1 and CDR2 are SGHRS and YFSETQ. The whole variable domain, remainder taken from reference TRBV5-1 and TRBJ1-2, is KAGVTQTPRYLIKTRGQQVTLSCSPISGHRSVSWYQQTPGQGLQFLFEYFSETQRNKGNFPGRFSGRQFSNSRSEMNVSTLELGDSALYLCASSLGTGGTWGYGYTFGSGTRLTVV.

The V call is TRBV15, the J call TRBJ2-7, with TRBD2 matching 8 bases. Germline CDR1 is LNHNV and CDR2 is YYDKDF (reference sequence). The CDR3 length is 13 residues. J lost 12 bases, V lost 0 bases, and 7 bases had no gene match. CDR3 bases: TGTGCCACCAGCAGAGATTTTCCGGGAGGGAGGTACTTC. Protein: CATSRDFPGGRYF.

The DNA for the CDR3 is TGTGCCAGCAGGAACAGGGGGCGCGTTGCATCTGGGGCCAACGTCCTGACTTTC. Its protein is CASRNRGRVASGANVLTF. The chain has TRBV3-1 (or the pseudogene TRBV3-2) and TRBJ2-6; the match to TRBD1 covers 9 bases. From germline, CDR1 is LGHDT and CDR2 YNNKEL (reference sequence). Unmatched junction bases numbered 10, after V lost 6 bases and J lost 1 base. The CDR3 is made up of 18 amino acids.

This sequence joins TRBV15 and TRBJ1-2; a possible D gene is TRBD1 (5 bases). The CDR3 is made up of 14 amino acids. The V gene's germline CDR1 is LNHNV and CDR2 YYDKDF (reference sequence). Trimming stripped 0 bases from V and 7 bases from J, with 12 bases between. The CDR3 coding sequence is TGTGCCACCAGCAGAGACGGCAGGGCGCGTGGCTACACCTTC. This codes for CATSRDGRARGYTF. Combining the CDR3 with reference TRBV15 and TRBJ1-2 gives the whole variable domain DAMVIQNPRYQVTQFGKPVTLSCSQTLNHNVMYWYQQKSSQAPKLLFHYYDKDFNNEADTPDNFQSRRPNTSFCFLDIRSPGLGDTAMYLCATSRDGRARGYTFGSGTRLTVV.

This clone was detected only a few times. The J gene is TRBJ2-7, the V gene TRBV2; the D gene is possibly TRBD1 (5 bases). Per the germline V gene, CDR1 is SNHLY and CDR2 is FYNNEI. V shed 5 bases and J shed 4 bases, with 9 bases lying between them. CDR3 length: 12 residues. The CDR3 nucleotides read TGTGCCAGCAGTTTACAGGTTTACGAGCAGTACTTC. Amino acid sequence: CASSLQVYEQYF.

V is TRBV28 and J is TRBJ2-7, with D perhaps TRBD1 (5 bases). The germline V and J ends were trimmed by 7 bases and 4 bases, with 8 bases remaining between them. Germline V lookup: CDR1 MDHEN, CDR2 SYDVKM. The CDR3 is 11 amino acids. For the CDR3, the DNA is TGTGCCAGCAAGGGGATGTACGAGCAGTACTTC. Translating gives CASKGMYEQYF.

This clone appeared a few times. This chain joins TRBV7-8 and TRBJ2-1, with 13 bases identical to TRBD2. Losses at the gene ends were 8 bases for V and 12 bases for J; bases not matched to a gene: 22. This CDR3 contains 18 residues. The germline gives CDR1 SGHVS, CDR2 FQNEAQ. CDR3 bases: TGTGCCAGCCAAAACTCAGGACTAGCGGGAGATAAACGGAAGGGGCAGTTCTTC. This encodes CASQNSGLAGDKRKGQFF. Combining the CDR3 with reference TRBV7-8 and TRBJ2-1 gives the whole variable domain GAGVSQSPRYKVAKRGQDVALRCDPISGHVSLFWYQQALGQGPEFLTYFQNEAQLDKSGLPSDRFFAERPEGSVSTLKIQRTQQEDSAVYLCASQNSGLAGDKRKGQFFGPGTRLTVL.

The V call is TRBV5-6, the J call TRBJ2-7; D might be TRBD2 (6 bases). Germline assignment: CDR1 SGHDT and CDR2 YYEEEE. The CDR3 has 14 residues. Trimming shortened V by 6 bases and J by 5 bases, and 18 bases separated the two germline ends. Written as DNA, the CDR3 is TGTGCCAGCACCGAGGGGATCAGGGAGGACGAGCAGTACTTC. It translates to CASTEGIREDEQYF.

V and J are TRBV5-1 and TRBJ2-7; D is possibly TRBD1 (5 bases). The CDR3 loop spans 16 amino acids. Germline CDR1 is SGHRS and CDR2 is YFSETQ. The V gene lost 0 bases and the J gene lost 0 bases, with 13 bases spanning the gap. The CDR3 protein is CASSLGPRGSSYEQYF. The CDR3 nucleotides read TGCGCCAGCAGCTTGGGGCCTAGGGGAAGCTCCTACGAGCAGTACTTC. Full variable domain (rest looked up from reference TRBV5-1 and TRBJ2-7): KAGVTQTPRYLIKTRGQQVTLSCSPISGHRSVSWYQQTPGQGLQFLFEYFSETQRNKGNFPGRFSGRQFSNSRSEMNVSTLELGDSALYLCASSLGPRGSSYEQYFGPGTRLTVT.

This chain uses TRBV7-8 with TRBJ2-1; 9 bases agree with TRBD2. Germline-derived CDR1 and CDR2 are SGHVS and FQNEAQ. The CDR3 has 17 amino acids. The J segment lost 3 bases and the V segment lost 5 bases, leaving 11 bases of the junction unmatched. This CDR3 reads CASSQGMKTSGYNEQFF. In DNA form, the CDR3 reads TGTGCCAGCAGCCAAGGGATGAAGACTAGCGGCTACAATGAGCAGTTCTTC. Full variable domain (remainder filled in from reference TRBV7-8 and TRBJ2-1): GAGVSQSPRYKVAKRGQDVALRCDPISGHVSLFWYQQALGQGPEFLTYFQNEAQLDKSGLPSDRFFAERPEGSVSTLKIQRTQQEDSAVYLCASSQGMKTSGYNEQFFGPGTRLTVL.

The chain couples TRBV12-3 or TRBV12-4 to TRBJ1-1, with D uncertain. V lost 6 bases to trimming and J lost 5 bases, with 7 bases between them. The CDR3 loop spans 11 amino acids. Written as DNA, the CDR3 is TGTGCCAGCAGCCCTACGACTGAAGCTTTCTTT. As protein: CASSPTTEAFF.

J is TRBJ2-3 and V is TRBV5-1, with TRBD2 as a possible D gene (5 bases). This CDR3 has 14 amino acids. Germline CDR1 SGHRS, CDR2 YFSETQ. Trimming took 0 bases from V and 3 from J, leaving 8 bases between them. Written as DNA, the CDR3 is TGCGCCAGCAGCTTGGGGTTAGCGACAGATACGCAGTATTTT. This sequence encodes CASSLGLATDTQYF.

The V and J genes are TRBV3-1 (or the pseudogene TRBV3-2) and TRBJ1-1, with 10 nucleotides matching TRBD1. The CDR3 consists of 20 residues. Germline CDR1 reads LGHDT; CDR2 reads YNNKEL (reference sequence). The J segment lost 0 bases and the V segment lost 0 bases, leaving 13 bases of the junction unmatched. CDR3: CASSQDLIRDRGHLNTEAFF. CDR3 sequence (DNA): TGTGCCAGCAGCCAAGATCTAATTCGGGACAGGGGCCACTTGAACACTGAAGCTTTCTTT.

V and J are TRBV5-1 and TRBJ2-7; 11 bases are a match to TRBD2. This CDR3 comprises 19 residues. V gave up 0 bases and J gave up 5 bases; unmatched junction bases: 16. Germline V CDR1 and CDR2: SGHRS, YFSETQ. CDR3 in amino acids: CASSLALIAGGPGGHEQYF. CDR3 in DNA: TGCGCCAGCAGCTTGGCCTTGATAGCGGGAGGGCCAGGGGGCCACGAGCAGTACTTC.

V gene TRBV27 combines with J gene TRBJ1-1; D is uncertain. This CDR3 is 13 amino acids long. Germline V gene lookup returns CDR1 MNHEY and CDR2 SMNVEV (reference sequence). The V gene lost 0 bases and the J gene lost 7 bases, with 9 bases spanning the gap. The CDR3 nucleotides are TGTGCCAGCAGTTTATCGGCAGGCTTTGAAGCTTTCTTT. It encodes CASSLSAGFEAFF.

This chain links TRBV3-1 (or the pseudogene TRBV3-2) with TRBJ2-1; perhaps TRBD1 as D (5 bases). The CDR3 length is 15 residues. Germline CDR1 LGHDT, CDR2 YNNKEL (reference sequence). Trimming left V 0 bases short and J 8 bases short, with 14 bases between. For the CDR3, the DNA is TGTGCCAGCAGCCAAGATGCCTCAGGGTCCCATGAGCAGTTCTTC. Its translation: CASSQDASGSHEQFF.

V is TRBV5-1 and J is TRBJ2-5; 7 bases match TRBD2. This CDR3 region has 14 residues. With 4 bases clipped from V and 4 bases from J, the junction kept 7 bases outside the gene matches. CDR1 SGHRS and CDR2 YFSETQ come from the germline V gene. CDR3 sequence reads: CASSGAGEGETQYF. Written as DNA, the CDR3 is TGCGCCAGCAGCGGGGCGGGAGAGGGAGAGACCCAGTACTTC. The variable domain in full, with the rest retrieved from reference TRBV5-1 and TRBJ2-5, is KAGVTQTPRYLIKTRGQQVTLSCSPISGHRSVSWYQQTPGQGLQFLFEYFSETQRNKGNFPGRFSGRQFSNSRSEMNVSTLELGDSALYLCASSGAGEGETQYFGPGTRLLVL.

A few counts support this clone. The rearrangement links TRBV7-8 to TRBJ2-1; perhaps TRBD2 as D (5 bases). V was shortened by 1 base and J by 5 bases, with 12 bases between the two germline ends. Per germline, CDR1 SGHVS and CDR2 FQNEAQ. This CDR3 region has 15 residues. For the CDR3, the DNA is TGTGCCAGCAGCTTAGTTCCAGCGGCGGACAATGAGCAGTTCTTC. Protein: CASSLVPAADNEQFF.

This clone showed up just a few times. The chain combines TRBV4-3 with TRBJ1-1; perhaps TRBD1 as D (6 bases). Trimming stripped 4 bases from V and 7 bases from J, with 16 bases between. The CDR3 extends over 14 amino acids. Germline CDR1 and CDR2: LGHNA and YSLEER. The CDR3 protein is CASSLRGGGLEAFF. In DNA form, the CDR3 reads TGCGCCAGCAGCCTCCGCGGGGGCGGACTTGAAGCTTTCTTT.

The chain links TRBV5-1 to TRBJ2-7; the D gene is possibly TRBD1 (6 bases). V lost 4 bases and J 3 bases, leaving 14 bases between the germline ends. Per germline, CDR1 SGHRS and CDR2 YFSETQ. The CDR3 spans 14 residues. CDR3: CASSLRTVGYEQYF. CDR3 DNA sequence: TGCGCCAGCAGCCTTCGGACAGTTGGCTACGAGCAGTACTTC. The full variable domain, completed using reference TRBV5-1 and TRBJ2-7, is KAGVTQTPRYLIKTRGQQVTLSCSPISGHRSVSWYQQTPGQGLQFLFEYFSETQRNKGNFPGRFSGRQFSNSRSEMNVSTLELGDSALYLCASSLRTVGYEQYFGPGTRLTVT.

The chain recombines TRBV6-5 with TRBJ2-2; D unclear. Germline V gene data show CDR1 as MNHEY and CDR2 as SVGAGI. This CDR3 spans 15 amino acids. V shed 4 bases and J shed 7 bases, with 16 bases lying between them. This chain's CDR3 is CASSWSIERIGELFF. Written as DNA, the CDR3 is TGTGCCAGCAGTTGGAGCATAGAGAGGATCGGGGAGCTGTTTTTT.

V usage is TRBV5-1 and J usage is TRBJ2-7; D is perhaps TRBD1 (5 bases). The V end lost 0 bases, the J end lost 2 bases, and 9 bases lay between the germline ends. Germline CDR1 and CDR2: SGHRS and YFSETQ. This CDR3 has 14 amino acids. The CDR3 bases are TGCGCCAGCAGCTTGGGTCAGGGTCCCTACGAGCAGTACTTC. Protein: CASSLGQGPYEQYF.